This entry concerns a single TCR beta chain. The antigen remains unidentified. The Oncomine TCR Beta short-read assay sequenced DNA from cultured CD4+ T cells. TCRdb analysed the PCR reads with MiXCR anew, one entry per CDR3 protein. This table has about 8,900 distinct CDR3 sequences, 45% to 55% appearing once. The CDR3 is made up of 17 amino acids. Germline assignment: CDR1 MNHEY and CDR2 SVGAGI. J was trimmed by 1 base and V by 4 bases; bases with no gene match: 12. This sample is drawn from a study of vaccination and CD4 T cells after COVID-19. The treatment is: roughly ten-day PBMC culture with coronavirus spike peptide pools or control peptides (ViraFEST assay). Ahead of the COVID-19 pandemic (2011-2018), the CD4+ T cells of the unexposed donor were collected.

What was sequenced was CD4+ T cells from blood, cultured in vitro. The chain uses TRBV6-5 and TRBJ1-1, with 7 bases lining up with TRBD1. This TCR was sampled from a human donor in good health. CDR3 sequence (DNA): TGTGCCAGCAGTTCCACGGACAGGAGAGTGGGGAACACTGAAGCTTTCTTT. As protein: CASSSTDRRVGNTEAFF.